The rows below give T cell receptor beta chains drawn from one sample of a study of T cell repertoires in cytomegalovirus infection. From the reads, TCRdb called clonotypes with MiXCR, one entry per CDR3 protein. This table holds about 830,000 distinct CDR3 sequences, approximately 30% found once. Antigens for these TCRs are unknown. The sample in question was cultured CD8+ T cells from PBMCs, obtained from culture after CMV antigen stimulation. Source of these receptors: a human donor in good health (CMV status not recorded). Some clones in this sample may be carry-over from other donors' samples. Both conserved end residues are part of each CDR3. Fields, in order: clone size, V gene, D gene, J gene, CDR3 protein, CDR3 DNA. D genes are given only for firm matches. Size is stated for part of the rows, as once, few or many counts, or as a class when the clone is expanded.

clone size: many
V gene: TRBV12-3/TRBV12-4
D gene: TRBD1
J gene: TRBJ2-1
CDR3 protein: CASSFPDRGPNEQFF
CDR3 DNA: TGTGCCAGCAGCTTTCCCGACAGGGGGCCCAATGAGCAGTTCTTC

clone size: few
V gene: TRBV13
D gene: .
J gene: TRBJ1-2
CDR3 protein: CASSLEGGRGDGYTF
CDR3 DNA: TGTGCCAGCAGCTTAGAAGGGGGGCGAGGCGATGGCTACACCTTC

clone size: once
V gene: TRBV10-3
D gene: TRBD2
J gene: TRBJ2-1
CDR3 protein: CAISETSDEQFF
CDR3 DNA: TGTGCCATCAGTGAGACTAGCGATGAGCAGTTCTTC

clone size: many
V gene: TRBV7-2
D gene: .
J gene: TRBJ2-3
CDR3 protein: CATFDGISDTQYF
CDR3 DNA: TGTGCCACCTTCGATGGGATCTCAGATACGCAGTATTTT

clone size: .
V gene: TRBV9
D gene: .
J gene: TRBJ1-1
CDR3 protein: CASSVGGGMGTEAFF
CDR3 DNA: TGTGCCAGCAGCGTAGGAGGGGGAATGGGGACTGAAGCTTTCTTT

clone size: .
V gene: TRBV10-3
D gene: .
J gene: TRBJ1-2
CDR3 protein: CAISDQDFTIYGYTF
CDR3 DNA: TGTGCCATCAGTGACCAGGACTTTACTATCTATGGCTACACCTTC

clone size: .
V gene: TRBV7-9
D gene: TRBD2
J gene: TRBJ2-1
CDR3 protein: CASSLTSSFYNEQFF
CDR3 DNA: TGTGCCAGCAGCTTGACTAGCTCGTTTTACAATGAGCAGTTCTTC

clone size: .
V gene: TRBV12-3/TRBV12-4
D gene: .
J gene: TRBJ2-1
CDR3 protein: CASGVAGMYNEQFF
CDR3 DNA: TGTGCCAGCGGCGTGGCAGGGATGTACAATGAGCAGTTCTTC

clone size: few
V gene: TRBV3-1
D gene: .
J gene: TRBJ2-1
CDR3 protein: CASSQSTWTALYNEQFF
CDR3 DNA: TGTGCCAGCAGCCAATCCACCTGGACGGCCCTTTACAATGAGCAGTTCTTC

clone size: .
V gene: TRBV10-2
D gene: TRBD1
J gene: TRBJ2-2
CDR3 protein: CASTLGTGGTGELFF
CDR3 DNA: TGCGCCAGCACCTTAGGGACAGGGGGTACCGGGGAGCTGTTTTTT

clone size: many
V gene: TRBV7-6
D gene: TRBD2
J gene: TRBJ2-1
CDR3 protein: CASSPLGGASLAEQFF
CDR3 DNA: TGTGCCAGCAGCCCCCTCGGGGGGGCGTCTTTGGCTGAGCAGTTCTTC

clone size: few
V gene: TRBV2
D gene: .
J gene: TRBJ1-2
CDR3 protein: CANPNEDGYTF
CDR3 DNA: TGTGCCAACCCGAACGAGGATGGCTACACCTTC

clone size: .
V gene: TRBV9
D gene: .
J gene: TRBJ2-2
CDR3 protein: CASSVEGLGTGELFF
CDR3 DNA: TGTGCCAGCAGCGTAGAGGGGTTAGGCACCGGGGAGCTGTTTTTT

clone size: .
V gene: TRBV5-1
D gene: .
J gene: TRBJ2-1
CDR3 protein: CASTLLDTYYNEQFF
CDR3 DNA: TGCGCCAGCACGCTCCTGGACACCTACTACAATGAGCAGTTCTTC

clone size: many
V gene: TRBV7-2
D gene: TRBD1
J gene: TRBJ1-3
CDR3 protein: CASRSWDRLQGNTIYF
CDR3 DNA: TGTGCCAGCAGGTCCTGGGACAGGCTTCAGGGAAACACCATATATTTT

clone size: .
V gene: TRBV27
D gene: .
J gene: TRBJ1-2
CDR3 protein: CASSWERWGYGYTF
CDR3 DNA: TGTGCCAGCAGTTGGGAAAGATGGGGCTATGGCTACACCTTC

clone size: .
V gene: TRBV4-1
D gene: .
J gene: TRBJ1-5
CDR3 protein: CASSQERAGAGNQPQHF
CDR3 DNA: TGCGCCAGCAGCCAAGAACGGGCTGGGGCGGGCAATCAGCCCCAGCATTTT

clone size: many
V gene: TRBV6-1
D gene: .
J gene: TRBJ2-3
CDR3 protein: CASSEGIASGTDTQYF
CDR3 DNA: TGTGCCAGCAGTGAAGGCATAGCGTCTGGCACAGATACGCAGTATTTT

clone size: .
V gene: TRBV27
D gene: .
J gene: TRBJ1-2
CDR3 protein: CASRGGIRGMDYGYTF
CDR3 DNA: TGTGCCAGCAGGGGAGGGATCCGGGGGATGGACTATGGCTACACCTTC

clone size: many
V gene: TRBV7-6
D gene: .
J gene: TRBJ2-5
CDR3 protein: CASTPGTAEAQYF
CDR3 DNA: TGTGCCAGCACCCCGGGGACCGCGGAGGCCCAGTACTTC

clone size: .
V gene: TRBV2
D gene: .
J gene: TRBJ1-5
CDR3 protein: CASRNGAQNQHF
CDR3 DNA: TGTGCCAGCAGGAACGGGGCACAGAACCAGCATTTT

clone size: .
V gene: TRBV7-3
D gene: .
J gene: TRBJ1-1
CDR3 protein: CASSPGTNLNTEAFF
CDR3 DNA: TGTGCCAGCAGCCCAGGGACGAACTTGAACACTGAAGCTTTCTTT